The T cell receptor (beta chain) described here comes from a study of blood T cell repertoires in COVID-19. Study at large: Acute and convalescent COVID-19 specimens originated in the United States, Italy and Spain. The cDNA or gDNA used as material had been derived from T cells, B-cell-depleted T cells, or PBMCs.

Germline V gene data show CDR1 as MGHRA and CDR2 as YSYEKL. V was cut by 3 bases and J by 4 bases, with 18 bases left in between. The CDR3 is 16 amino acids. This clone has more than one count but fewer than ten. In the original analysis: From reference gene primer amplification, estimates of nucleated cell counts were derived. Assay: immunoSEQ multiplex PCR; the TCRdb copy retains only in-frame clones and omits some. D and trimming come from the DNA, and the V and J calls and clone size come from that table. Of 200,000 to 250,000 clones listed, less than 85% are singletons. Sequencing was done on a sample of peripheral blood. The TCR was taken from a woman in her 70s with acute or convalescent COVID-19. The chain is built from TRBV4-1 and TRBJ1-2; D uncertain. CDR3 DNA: TGCGCCAGCAGCCAGAGGGAGTCCCCTGGGATCTATGGCTACACCTTC. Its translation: CASSQRESPGIYGYTF.